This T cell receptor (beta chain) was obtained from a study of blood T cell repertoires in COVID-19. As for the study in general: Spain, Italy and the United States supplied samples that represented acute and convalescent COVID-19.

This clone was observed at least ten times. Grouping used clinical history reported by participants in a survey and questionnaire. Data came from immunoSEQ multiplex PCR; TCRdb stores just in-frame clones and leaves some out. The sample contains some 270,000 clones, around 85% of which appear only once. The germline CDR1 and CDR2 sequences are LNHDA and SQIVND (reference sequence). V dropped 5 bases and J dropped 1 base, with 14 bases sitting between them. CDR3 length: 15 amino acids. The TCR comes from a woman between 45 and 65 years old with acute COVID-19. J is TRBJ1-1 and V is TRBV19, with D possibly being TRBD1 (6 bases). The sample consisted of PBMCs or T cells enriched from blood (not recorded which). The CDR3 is CASSAPQGQNTEAFF. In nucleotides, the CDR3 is TGTGCCAGTAGTGCACCCCAGGGGCAGAACACTGAAGCTTTCTTT.